This T cell receptor (beta chain) was recovered during a study of naive and memory T cell subsets. The CDR3 sequence is 13 residues long. Germline V gene sequence: CDR1 WNHNN, CDR2 SYGVQD (reference sequence). Trimming removed 5 bases from V and 4 bases from J, with 11 bases in between. The SP2 primer and nested alpha and beta constant region primers amplified ligated cDNA in four rounds. Blood and skin TCR RNA was reverse transcribed with alpha and beta constant primers. A single record per CDR3 protein comes from TCRdb applying MiXCR to the 5' RACE reads. The table has some 60,000 distinct CDR3 sequences, roughly 8.1% seen once. This clonotype turned up a few times. TCR cDNA received a 3' ligated oligonucleotide that carried a UMI. RNA was extracted from 2 to 2.5 ml of whole blood of healthy adults.

This clonotype was obtained from a female donor in good health. The V call is TRBV10-1, the J call TRBJ2-5; no clear D. As DNA, the CDR3 is TGCGCCAGCAGTCTACGACACGGAGAGACCCAGTACTTC. Amino acids: CASSLRHGETQYF.